These T cell receptor beta chains were read from a single sample in a study of a mutant IDH1 vaccine in newly diagnosed glioma. Their antigens remain unidentified. Sequenced by immunoSEQ multiplex PCR; TCRdb stores in-frame clones only, minus some. The sample contains 75,000 to 85,000 clones, roughly nine tenths of which appear only once. Sequencing used PBMCs, obtained from a glioma patient whose treatment included an IDH1 peptide vaccine. The source is a woman between 50 and 59 years old with glioma. CDR3s include the opening cysteine and the closing phenylalanine or tryptophan. The D gene is left open where the match is weak. Size is stated for part of the rows, as once, few or many counts, or as a class when the clone is expanded.

size,J,D,V,CDR3,DNA
NA,TRBJ2-1,NA,TRBV5-4,CASSLGGEWESYNEQFF,TGTGCCAGCAGCTTGGGGGGCGAGTGGGAATCCTACAATGAGCAGTTCTTC
NA,TRBJ1-6,TRBD1,TRBV5-4,CASSLWGQGGRNSPLHF,TGTGCCAGCAGCTTGTGGGGACAGGGCGGTCGAAATTCACCCCTCCACTTT
NA,TRBJ2-5,TRBD2,TRBV7-9,CASSLSGSREETQYF,TGTGCCAGCAGTCTCAGCGGGAGTAGGGAAGAGACCCAGTACTTC
NA,TRBJ2-7,NA,TRBV30,CAWSGVSRNEQYF,TGTGCCTGGAGTGGAGTTTCGAGGAACGAGCAGTACTTC
NA,TRBJ1-4,NA,TRBV6-6,CASSSGGDKLFF,TGTGCCAGCAGTTCTGGGGGGGACAAACTGTTTTTT
NA,TRBJ1-5,NA,TRBV6-5,CASSGESNQPQHF,TGTGCCAGCAGCGGAGAGAGCAATCAGCCCCAGCATTTT
once,TRBJ2-1,NA,TRBV6-5,CASKGLSVDEQFF,TGTGCCAGCAAAGGACTGTCCGTCGATGAGCAGTTCTTC
once,TRBJ2-5,NA,TRBV25-1,CASSEAGAEETQYF,TGTGCCAGCAGTGAGGCCGGAGCTGAAGAGACCCAGTACTTC
NA,TRBJ2-7,NA,TRBV9,CASSGGSTYEQYF,TGTGCCAGCAGCGGCGGGTCGACCTACGAGCAGTACTTC
NA,TRBJ1-4,TRBD1,TRBV28,CASSLRSWGTGGEKLFF,TGTGCCAGCAGTTTAAGGTCTTGGGGGACAGGGGGTGAAAAACTGTTTTTT
NA,TRBJ2-1,NA,TRBV10-3,CAISESRTLNNEQFF,TGTGCCATCAGTGAGTCGAGAACTCTAAACAATGAGCAGTTCTTC
NA,TRBJ2-3,TRBD1,TRBV5-1,CASSSRQGSSTDTQYF,TGCGCCAGCAGCAGCCGACAGGGATCTAGCACAGATACGCAGTATTTT
NA,TRBJ1-2,NA,TRBV18,CASSPAGANYGYTF,TGTGCCAGCTCACCTGCCGGGGCAAACTATGGCTACACCTTC
NA,TRBJ1-1,TRBD1,TRBV6-6,CASSYGRGHTEAFF,TGTGCCAGCAGTTACGGCAGGGGGCACACTGAAGCTTTCTTT
NA,TRBJ2-2,NA,TRBV6-6,CASSPQGTGELFF,TGTGCCAGCAGTCCTCAGGGCACCGGGGAGCTGTTTTTT
NA,TRBJ1-5,NA,TRBV6-6,CASSSQGSNQPQHF,TGTGCCAGCAGTTCCCAGGGGAGCAATCAGCCCCAGCATTTT
NA,TRBJ1-1,TRBD1,TRBV9,CASSLTGGERNTEAFF,TGTGCCAGCAGCCTGACAGGGGGCGAGAGGAACACTGAAGCTTTCTTT
NA,TRBJ1-1,TRBD1,TRBV10-3,CAISESSDRVYTEAFF,TGTGCCATCAGTGAGTCTTCGGACAGGGTGTACACTGAAGCTTTCTTT
NA,TRBJ2-3,NA,TRBV25-1,CASSEWWTPGDTQYF,TGTGCCAGCAGTGAATGGTGGACTCCTGGGGATACGCAGTATTTT
NA,TRBJ1-1,NA,TRBV11-2,CASSLRPPGADTEAFF,TGTGCCAGCAGCTTACGACCCCCGGGGGCGGACACTGAAGCTTTCTTT
NA,TRBJ1-5,NA,TRBV28,CASRNLDSYQPQHF,TGTGCCAGCAGAAACCTGGACAGCTATCAGCCCCAGCATTTT
NA,TRBJ2-7,NA,TRBV28,CASSSGLIVAEQYF,TGTGCCAGCAGTTCGGGACTTATAGTGGCTGAGCAGTACTTC
once,TRBJ1-1,NA,TRBV5-6,CASSLRVTEAFF,TGTGCCAGCAGCTTGAGGGTGACTGAAGCTTTCTTT
NA,TRBJ2-3,NA,TRBV14,CASSGLSTDTQYF,TGTGCCAGCAGTGGGCTCTCCACAGATACGCAGTATTTT
NA,TRBJ1-2,NA,TRBV11-2,CASSLAEWTDYGYTF,TGTGCCAGCAGCTTAGCCGAATGGACAGACTATGGCTACACCTTC
NA,TRBJ1-6,NA,TRBV5-4,CASSSHARAGSYNSPLHF,TGTGCCAGCAGCTCCCATGCCCGGGCCGGCTCCTATAATTCACCCCTCCACTTT
NA,TRBJ1-2,NA,TRBV19,CASSRAAFEANYGYTF,TGTGCCAGTAGCCGAGCGGCATTCGAAGCTAACTATGGCTACACCTTC
NA,TRBJ1-4,TRBD1,TRBV28,CASRPGTALFRELFF,TGTGCCAGCAGACCCGGGACAGCCCTTTTTAGGGAACTGTTTTTT
NA,TRBJ2-7,TRBD1,TRBV5-1,CASSSLTGGSYEQYF,TGCGCCAGCAGCTCGTTGACAGGGGGCTCGTACGAGCAGTACTTC
NA,TRBJ2-1,NA,TRBV7-9,CASSPKVSSTYNEQFF,TGTGCCAGCAGCCCGAAAGTTTCCAGTACCTACAATGAGCAGTTCTTC
NA,TRBJ1-1,NA,TRBV11-2,CASSLLTGASLATEAFF,TGTGCCAGCAGCTTACTTACCGGGGCTTCATTGGCCACTGAAGCTTTCTTT
NA,TRBJ2-7,TRBD2,TRBV28,CASSFRSGRLDEQYF,TGTGCCAGCAGTTTTCGTAGCGGGAGGTTGGACGAGCAGTACTTC
NA,TRBJ2-7,NA,TRBV28,CASSFSGFSYEQYF,TGTGCCAGCAGTTTCTCCGGGTTCTCCTACGAGCAGTACTTC
NA,TRBJ2-7,NA,TRBV28,CASCYRTYEQYF,TGTGCCAGCTGTTACCGAACCTACGAGCAGTACTTC
NA,TRBJ2-7,NA,TRBV9,CASSASGTPSYEQYF,TGTGCCAGCAGCGCGTCCGGGACACCTTCCTACGAGCAGTACTTC
NA,TRBJ1-2,NA,TRBV28,CASRAGEGVNYGYTF,TGTGCCAGCAGGGCAGGGGAGGGGGTAAACTATGGCTACACCTTC
NA,TRBJ1-1,NA,TRBV4-2,CASSQEFSGGIGTEAFF,TGTGCCAGCAGCCAAGAATTTTCCGGGGGGATAGGCACTGAAGCTTTCTTT
NA,TRBJ2-2,NA,TRBV28,CASSFYPANTGELFF,TGTGCCAGCAGTTTCTACCCCGCGAACACCGGGGAGCTGTTTTTT
NA,TRBJ1-1,TRBD1,TRBV5-4,CASSSGTGSEAFF,TGTGCCAGCAGCTCCGGGACAGGGTCTGAAGCTTTCTTT
NA,TRBJ1-1,NA,TRBV27,CASSLSPNTEAFF,TGTGCCAGCAGTTTATCCCCGAACACTGAAGCTTTCTTT
NA,TRBJ2-2,TRBD2,TRBV10-2,CASSGLAGNTGELFF,TGCGCCAGCAGTGGGCTAGCGGGTAACACCGGGGAGCTGTTTTTT
NA,TRBJ2-1,TRBD2,TRBV2,CASRGSGVSSYNEQFF,TGTGCCAGCAGGGGTAGCGGGGTGAGCTCCTACAATGAGCAGTTCTTC
NA,TRBJ2-7,NA,TRBV11-3,CASSQQGRWDEQYF,TGTGCCAGCAGCCAACAGGGGAGGTGGGACGAGCAGTACTTC
NA,TRBJ2-7,NA,TRBV5-5,CASSFTWGISYEQYF,TGTGCCAGCAGCTTCACGTGGGGGATCTCCTACGAGCAGTACTTC
NA,TRBJ1-2,NA,TRBV9,CASSVADTNYGYTF,TGTGCCAGCAGCGTAGCGGACACAAACTATGGCTACACCTTC
NA,TRBJ2-3,NA,TRBV5-5,CASSEGVWMTDTQYF,TGTGCCAGCAGCGAGGGGGTATGGATGACAGATACGCAGTATTTT
NA,TRBJ2-1,NA,TRBV7-4,CASSLTLGPNLYNEQFF,TGTGCCAGCAGCTTAACCCTGGGACCCAACCTGTACAATGAGCAGTTCTTC
NA,TRBJ2-1,NA,TRBV19,CASSIGGYNEQFF,TGTGCCAGTAGTATAGGGGGGTACAATGAGCAGTTCTTC
few,TRBJ2-3,NA,TRBV19,CASSIQGGDTQYF,TGTGCCAGTAGTATCCAGGGGGGCGATACGCAGTATTTT
NA,TRBJ1-2,TRBD1,TRBV5-5,CASSEGQGNYGYTF,TGTGCCAGCAGCGAGGGACAGGGGAACTATGGCTACACCTTC
few,TRBJ2-7,TRBD1,TRBV27,CASSFGQGAEQYF,TGTGCCAGCAGTTTCGGACAGGGGGCCGAGCAGTACTTC
NA,TRBJ2-7,TRBD2,TRBV19,CASTPGGSAYEQYF,TGTGCCAGTACCCCGGGGGGGTCAGCCTACGAGCAGTACTTC